The 2 T cell receptor beta chains below come from one sample, sequenced in a study of cytomegalovirus exposure and HLA in healthy donors. PCR employed 60 Vbeta and 13 Jbeta primers. Generated by immunoSEQ multiplex PCR, the TCRdb table keeps only in-frame clones and is missing some. Of tens of thousands of clones detected, 7.6% appear once; the ten largest clones hold over 2%. The sample consisted of PBMCs. These receptor sequences come from a man in his forties or fifties in good health and CMV-seronegative.

The gene calls are TRBV18 and TRBJ2-3; 7 bases are shared with TRBD1. The CDR3 consists of 14 residues. V gave up 2 bases and J gave up 4 bases; unmatched junction bases: 3. The V gene's germline CDR1 is KGHSH and CDR2 LQKENI. The CDR3 region has the DNA TGTGCCAGCTCACCAACGACAGGGCCAGATACGCAGTATTTT. It is translated as CASSPTTGPDTQYF.

This chain connects TRBV6-1 to TRBJ2-1; 9 bases agree with TRBD2. CDR1 MNHNS and CDR2 SASEGT come from the germline V gene. With V trimmed by 3 bases and J by 8 bases, 8 bases remained unmatched. CDR3 length: 15 amino acids. CDR3 sequence reads: CASSDPGTSIYEQFF. CDR3 sequence (DNA): TGTGCCAGCAGTGACCCCGGGACTAGCATATATGAGCAGTTCTTC.